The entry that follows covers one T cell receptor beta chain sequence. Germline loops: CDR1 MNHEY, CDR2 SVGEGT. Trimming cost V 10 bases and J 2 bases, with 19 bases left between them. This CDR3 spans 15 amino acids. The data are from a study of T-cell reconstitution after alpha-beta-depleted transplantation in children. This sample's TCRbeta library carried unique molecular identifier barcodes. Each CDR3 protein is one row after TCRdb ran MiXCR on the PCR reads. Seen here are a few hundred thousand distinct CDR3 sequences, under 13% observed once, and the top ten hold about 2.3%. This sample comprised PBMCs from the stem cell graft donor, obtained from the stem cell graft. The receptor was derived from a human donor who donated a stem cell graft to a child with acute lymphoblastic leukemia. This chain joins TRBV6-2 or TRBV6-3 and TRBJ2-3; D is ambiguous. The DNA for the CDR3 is TGTGCCACCCGGTTGGGCCTACGCGTCACAGATACGCAGTATTTT. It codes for CATRLGLRVTDTQYF.